This TCR beta chain was captured by sequencing in a study of T-cell reconstitution after alpha-beta-depleted transplantation in children. Study-level points and caveats: Several hundred graft clones that had expanded were reportedly the source of alpha-beta T cells about two months after transplant. The origin of high day-60 TCRbeta diversity in some patients lay in surviving recipient T cells and thymic progenitors. Counts and diversity of T cells one year after transplant came mostly from newly produced T cells.

The CDR3 extends over 15 amino acids. Concerning this clonotype itself: Its antigen is currently unknown. A single base separates this from a much larger clone, so it may be a read error.

It was with unique molecular identifiers that the TCRbeta library was prepared. MiXCR was run by TCRdb on the PCR reads, yielding one entry per CDR3 protein. The sample includes roughly 300,000 distinct CDR3 sequences, 9.5% to 13% of them seen just once. This sequence was found in a male patient between 2 and 15 years old who had a stem cell transplant for chronic granulomatous disease, so the T cells may come from the graft donor. The chain recombines TRBV12-3 or TRBV12-4 with TRBJ1-2, with D perhaps TRBD1 (5 bases). This sample comprised peripheral blood, obtained 180 days after TCRalphabeta/CD19-depleted stem cell transplant. The DNA for the CDR3 is TGTGCCAGCAGTTTAGGGGGCGGCAGGAGGCTTGGCTACCCCTTC. This codes for CASSLGGGRRLGYPF.